This record looks at one TCR beta chain sequence and its context. Its antigen is still unknown. Base qualities are not provided; no much larger clone lies one nucleotide away. CDR1 is given as LGHNA and CDR2 as YNFKEQ, both from the germline V gene. Spanning cysteine to phenylalanine, the CDR3 consists of 14 amino acids. Of the read, only the CDR3 DNA is kept; its 42 bases are in frame from base 1. V is shortened by 1 base, J by 9 bases, and the region joining them spans 13 bases. TCR beta libraries were generated from genomic DNA with the immunoSEQ kit, following the manufacturer's recommendations. To prepare the libraries, a first multiplex PCR with proprietary primers was run, followed by a second PCR that added unique barcodes, and a bead cleanup was done after each round. A positive control reaction and a negative control reaction, both provided in the kit, were run with every batch of samples. The final libraries were assessed on an Agilent 4200 TapeStation D1000 ScreenTape, pooled by volume, and quantified by qPCR. Sequencing was performed on an Illumina NextSeq500 using a MidOutput 150-cycle cartridge, with 156 Read1 cycles, 15 Index1 cycles, and the kit custom primers. The pooled library was loaded at 0.75 to 1 pM, and about 19% PhiX control was spiked in. Concerning the study's data processing: Vendor-processed data were analyzed in R, with a clonotype defined as all T cells sharing the same CDR3 nucleotide sequence. In the clone abundance analyses, frequencies were normalized to the 10,000 most abundant clones in each sample. Public T cell clones, which averaged fewer than five per sample, were excluded before analysis. Tumor-enriched clonotypes and baseline blood-enriched clonotypes were defined as those with an abundance difference of at least 32-fold between compartments. A beta-binomial differential abundance model was applied to find clonotypes that expanded or contracted between blood time points. Tumor-blood repertoire similarity was measured with the Baroni-Urbani and Buser coefficient, and group comparisons used two-tailed Wilcoxon tests in R. TCRdb stores this immuneACCESS table with in-frame sequences only. Part of the clones is absent; in the studies checked, under half of the shortfall reflects unresolved V genes, and no reason is known for the rest. From that table come the V and J calls and clone size; the DNA was used to work out D and trimming. Across this sample there are over 120,000 clones, with approximately 91% seen only once. About 12% of the sample belongs to the ten largest clones.

This entry belongs to a study of radiation and T cells in renal cell carcinoma (TCRdb year 2020). Concerning the study at large: Samples came from a clinical trial, in which primary renal cell carcinomas received 15 Gy stereotactic body radiation therapy followed by nephrectomy 4 weeks later. TCR beta sequencing covered approximately 50 samples in total, comprising some 25 tumors and 27 peripheral blood samples. In the 45 to 65 samples combined, 4 million to 5 million unique CDR3 nucleotide sequences were found, encoding roughly 2.5 million unique CDR3 amino acid sequences. Study-level results and caveats: Because pretreatment tumor biopsies were not available, the study could not determine whether clonotypes were already present within the tumor at baseline. Effects of radiation dose or scheduling on the TCR repertoire could not be addressed with the single-armed trial design. In blood, the top tumor clonotypes increased between baseline and 2 weeks post-radiation and then shrank by 4 weeks, which suggests that tumor-resident clones expanded only transiently. Blood repertoire dynamics were not followed beyond 4 weeks after treatment.

The sample's time point label is to be understood as: baseline pretreatment blood. What the treatment or condition label conveys for this sample: 15 Gy SBRT to primary tumor, nephrectomy 4 weeks later. To follow tumor-enriched clonotypes, serial peripheral blood was collected from radiation-treated patients at baseline and at 2 weeks and 4 weeks after SBRT. All patients had renal cell carcinoma with clear cell pathology. The QIAamp DNA Blood Mini Kit (Qiagen) was used to prepare genomic DNA for TCR sequencing. Only samples passing all quality control checks were included in the analyses. In this chain, TRBV4-2 is recombined with TRBJ1-3; a tentative D match to TRBD1 spans 5 bases. The source was blood, collected from a patient whose treatment included radiotherapy and nephrectomy. The sequence was obtained from a woman aged 45-60 years with renal cell carcinoma. The nucleotide sequence is given as TGTGCCAGCAGCCAAGGGGACGGCCTTGGCACCATATATTTT. This encodes CASSQGDGLGTIYF.